This paragraph reports one T cell receptor (beta chain). The antigen it recognizes is unknown. Nothing much larger sits one base from this clone, and base qualities are not available. This record belongs to a study of blood T cells in healthy people across ages (dated by TCRdb to 2015 to 2017). Describing the broader study: In model experiments, template switching captured roughly one uniquely barcoded TCR beta cDNA molecule for every two T cells. To avoid experimental bias, donors of different ages were randomly spread across the sequencing lanes. The donors were split into four age groups: young (average about 16 years), middle-aged (over 35), aged (approximately 59) and long-lived (under 90). Age-related changes in TCR beta repertoire diversity were measured in the study by deep sequencing normalized with unique cDNA molecular identifiers. Using the same blood draw, the study looked at two additional independent replicas of 1 million unique cDNA reads for two donors, one aged 18 to 29 and the other aged 80 or older.

The CDR3 holds 15 amino acids from the cysteine to the phenylalanine. The sequence is cut down to CDR3 DNA, 45 bases in frame from base 1. Cut back by 3 bases and 6 bases, the V and J ends lie 17 bases apart. Taken from the germline V gene (reference sequence), the CDR1 and CDR2 loops are GTSNPN and SVGIG. Findings and caveats that apply to the study as a whole: Since profiling was done on bulk unsorted PBMCs, naive and antigen-experienced compartments could not be conclusively compared. Compared with the aged group, more naive CD4+ T cells, fewer expanded clones and increased TCR diversity were shown by the long-lived group, suggesting age selection. Estimates of total diversity based on one million sequenced T cells were considered lower bounds and underestimates. As age increased, observed TCR beta diversity per million T cells dropped in a roughly linear way, and a significant reduction was already evident by age 40. The percentage of naive T cells measured by flow cytometry correlated strongly with observed TCR beta diversity. The CMV infection status of donors was not known, potentially confounding age-related changes in expanded clonotypes.

Systemically healthy Caucasian individuals from Russia, roughly 40 in total and aged roughly 6 to 95 years, were included as donors. Approximately 9.3 milliliters of peripheral blood were drawn from each donor into EDTA-treated Vacutainer tubes. Ficoll-Paque density-gradient centrifugation was used to isolate PBMCs, with at least 6.5 million per sample. Trizol reagent was used to extract total RNA from the PBMCs, yielding at least 5 micrograms per sample. Naive CD45RAhigh/CD27high T cell percentages were measured by flow cytometry on a PBMC aliquot from every donor. The library was obtained by 5' RACE. TCRdb names Illumina HiSeq 2500 as the instrument used. A second PCR of about 6 to 12 cycles was performed with a sample-barcoded 5' primer and a J-beta primer mix. Each TCR beta cDNA molecule received a unique molecular identifier from a template-switch 5' adaptor carrying 12 random nucleotides. Each sample yielded at least 2.5 million CDR3-containing paired-end reads. First-strand cDNA synthesis was performed from all RNA using the Mint cDNA synthesis kit, with priming by a TRBC-specific oligonucleotide. Following uracil-DNA glycosylase treatment, all cDNA underwent a first 18-cycle PCR with the universal primers M1SS and BC2_uni_R. In the paper's pipeline: For normalization, 1 million high-quality reads were randomly selected from each sample, with every read carrying a distinct molecular identifier. Reads sharing molecular identifiers were discarded rather than binned into consensus sequences. CDR3 identification, clonotype clustering and error correction used MiTCR with a Q25 quality threshold and the strictest error-elimination algorithm. A nonparametric unseen species model using Euler transformation provided a lower-bound estimate of total TCR beta diversity. Starting from the raw public reads, TCRdb applied fastp trimming at Q25, assembled clones with MiXCR and retained in-frame beta chains. Rows matching on CDR3 protein sequence are summarized as one entry with the most common DNA and genes. What appears here as the V and J calls and clone size reflects TCRdb's work, not the paper's. The sample table shows fewer than 1.5 million distinct CDR3 sequences, and 40% to 50% are seen once. 7.9% of the sample is in the top ten clones.

Specimen: blood. The chain joins TRBV30 to TRBJ2-2, with the identity of the D gene unclear. The source of this sequence is a woman aged 18-29 years in good health. The CDR3 has the sequence CAWSALGVFPGELFF. The nucleotides read TGTGCCTGGAGCGCCCTTGGGGTTTTTCCCGGGGAGCTGTTTTTT.